One and the same sample provided the 16 T cell receptor beta chains below, sequenced in a study of T cells in Graves' hyperthyroidism and ophthalmopathy. Amplification of TCR beta CDR3 regions was performed using RNA transcripts as template. First-round RT-PCR targeting the TCR CDR3 was performed with the HTBI primer set. TCRdb re-called the multiplex PCR reads with MiXCR, one entry per CDR3 protein. The sample shows 600,000 to 850,000 distinct CDR3 sequences, roughly a sixth of them seen only once. The sequenced sample consisted of blood. Receptor source: a woman aged 50 to 60 with Graves' hyperthyroidism that later progressed to Graves' ophthalmopathy.

The rearrangement links TRBV20-1 to TRBJ2-1; D might be TRBD2 (6 bases). The CDR3 is 14 amino acids. The V end lost 3 bases, the J end lost 6 bases, and 15 bases lay between the germline ends. Per the germline V gene, CDR1 is DFQATT and CDR2 is SNEGSKA (reference sequence). This chain's CDR3 is CSASASVLVNEQFF. The CDR3 DNA is TGCAGTGCTAGCGCTAGCGTTCTCGTCAATGAGCAGTTCTTC.

At least ten counts were recorded for this clonotype. CDR3 coding DNA: TGCAGCGTTGAAGATCCGTGGGGAGAACCTTCCTACGAGCAGTACTTC. Protein sequence: CSVEDPWGEPSYEQYF. The V and J genes are TRBV29-1 and TRBJ2-7; tentative D call: TRBD2 (5 bases). CDR3 length: 16 amino acids. Germline assignment: CDR1 SQVTM and CDR2 ANQGSEA. The ends were cut back, 0 bases at V and 1 base at J, with 16 bases in the middle.

This clonotype was seen many times. The rearrangement links TRBV12-3 or TRBV12-4 to TRBJ1-1; possible D gene TRBD1, 5 bases. V dropped 5 bases and J dropped 0 bases, with 19 bases sitting between them. The CDR3 has 17 amino acids. In DNA, the CDR3 is TGTGCCAGCAGTCTATCACCGGGGGTCAGCTTGAACACTGAAGCTTTCTTT. Its protein is CASSLSPGVSLNTEAFF.

The V call is TRBV15, the J call TRBJ1-2, with D uncertain. The CDR3 sequence is 16 residues long. Trimming removed 0 bases from V and 6 bases from J, with 17 bases in between. Germline V lookup: CDR1 LNHNV, CDR2 YYDKDF (reference sequence). In nucleotides, the CDR3 is TGTGCCACCAGCAGAGATCGGCAGGAGCGGGAAGATGGCTACACCTTC. As protein: CATSRDRQEREDGYTF. The full variable domain, with the rest looked up from reference TRBV15 and TRBJ1-2, is DAMVIQNPRYQVTQFGKPVTLSCSQTLNHNVMYWYQQKSSQAPKLLFHYYDKDFNNEADTPDNFQSRRPNTSFCFLDIRSPGLGDTAMYLCATSRDRQEREDGYTFGSGTRLTVV.

This clonotype was picked up a small number of times. The CDR3 nucleotides read TGTGCCAGCAGCTCCCGGGGCGCCTCATCCTTGCTTGGGCCCCAGCATTTT. Residues: CASSSRGASSLLGPQHF. The rearrangement links TRBV6-2 or TRBV6-3 to TRBJ1-5; a possible D gene is TRBD1 (5 bases). V lost 6 bases and J lost 9, with 27 bases in between. CDR3 length equals 17 residues. CDR1 is MNHEY, CDR2 SVGEGT, per germline.

This clonotype came up many times. The chain has TRBV5-1 and TRBJ1-1; the D is unclear. The CDR3 has 14 amino acids. The ends were cut back, 1 base at V and 5 bases at J, with 12 bases in the middle. Germline lookup yields CDR1 SGHRS and CDR2 YFSETQ. The CDR3 DNA sequence: TGCGCCAGCAGCTTGTCGCAGACCGGGACTGAAGCTTTCTTT. As protein: CASSLSQTGTEAFF.

There are many counts of this clonotype. The chain couples TRBV5-1 to TRBJ2-1; D gene ambiguous. The length of the CDR3 is 15 residues. Germline values: CDR1 SGHRS, CDR2 YFSETQ. With 1 base removed from V and 2 bases from J, the gap between germline ends came to 10 bases. As DNA, the CDR3 is TGCGCCAGCAGCTTGCTCGGCGAGGCCTACAATGAGCAGTTCTTC. This translates into CASSLLGEAYNEQFF.

The chain links TRBV27 to TRBJ1-4; D is perhaps TRBD1 (6 bases). The V end was cut by 4 bases, the J end by 3 bases, with 15 bases between. Germline V gene lookup returns CDR1 MNHEY and CDR2 SMNVEV (reference sequence). The CDR3 has 16 residues. CDR3 residues: CASSSPNRDPNEKLFF. CDR3 bases: TGTGCCAGCAGTTCACCTAACAGGGATCCTAATGAAAAACTGTTTTTT.

CDR3 region: CATSRGLAGGINTQYF. The CDR3 nucleotides are TGTGCCACCAGCAGAGGATTAGCGGGGGGCATTAATACGCAGTATTTT. The chain employs TRBV15 and TRBJ2-3, with TRBD2 identical over 10 bases. J lost 7 bases, V lost 1 base, and 8 bases had no gene match. The CDR3 loop spans 16 amino acids. The germline gives CDR1 LNHNV, CDR2 YYDKDF (reference sequence).

The chain combines TRBV4-1 with TRBJ2-3; D gene uncertain. Trimming cost V 0 bases and J 0 bases, with 13 bases left between them. The CDR3 covers 17 residues. Germline V gene data show CDR1 as MGHRA and CDR2 as YSYEKL. This CDR3 is CASSQEGPPISTDTQYF. Here the CDR3 DNA reads TGCGCCAGCAGCCAAGAGGGCCCGCCCATAAGCACAGATACGCAGTATTTT.

The CDR3 nucleotides read TGTGCCAGCAGCCAAGACTGGGGCGACACCTCCAATGAGCAGTTCTTC. Its protein is CASSQDWGDTSNEQFF. J is TRBJ2-1 and V is TRBV3-1; tentative D call: TRBD1 (5 bases). Germline V gene data show CDR1 as LGHDT and CDR2 as YNNKEL (reference sequence). Trimming stripped 0 bases from V and 6 bases from J, with 15 bases between. CDR3 length: 16 amino acids.

This clonotype was observed many times. V and J are TRBV12-3 or TRBV12-4 and TRBJ1-1; perhaps TRBD1 as D (6 bases). The CDR3 is 16 amino acids. Deletions cut 5 bases from V and 4 bases from J, with 20 bases between. The CDR3 DNA reads TGTGCCAGCAGTCCCATCCGGACAGTATTACCCACTGAAGCTTTCTTT. Protein: CASSPIRTVLPTEAFF.

Only a few counts were recorded for this clonotype. A much larger clone differs from this one at a single base, so this may be a read error. The chain recombines TRBV11-2 with TRBJ1-1; D remains ambiguous. The length of the CDR3 is 14 residues. The V gene's germline CDR1 is SGHAT and CDR2 FQNNGV. Trimming cost V 5 bases and J 1 base, with 11 bases left between them. The CDR3 DNA is TGTGCCAGCAGCCGGCATGACACGAACACTGAAGCTTTCTTT. Encoded protein: CASSRHDTNTEAFF.

This clonotype was seen ten or more times. This chain joins TRBV2 and TRBJ1-4; D uncertain. Deletions cut 0 bases from V and 0 bases from J, with 8 bases between. This CDR3 has 16 amino acids. Germline CDR1 is SNHLY and CDR2 is FYNNEI. CDR3 nucleotide sequence: TGTGCCAGCAGTGAAGCGTGGTCAGCAACTAATGAAAAACTGTTTTTT. Encoded protein: CASSEAWSATNEKLFF.

In DNA, the CDR3 is TGTGCCACCAGCGTCCGGCACTCCTACGAGCAGTACTTC. Amino acids: CATSVRHSYEQYF. The chain carries TRBV15 and TRBJ2-7; no definite D call. From germline, CDR1 is LNHNV and CDR2 YYDKDF (reference sequence). The V gene lost 5 bases and the J gene lost 0 bases, with 8 bases spanning the gap. The CDR3 contains 13 residues.

This clonotype was detected ten times or more. The chain recombines TRBV9 with TRBJ1-1, with 7 bases identical to TRBD1. CDR3 size: 15 residues. In germline, CDR1 is SGDLS, CDR2 YYNGEE. V lost 6 bases to trimming and J lost 1 base; unmatched junction nucleotides: 9. CDR3 amino acids: CASTVSGGSNTEAFF. CDR3 coding DNA: TGTGCCAGCACCGTGTCAGGGGGATCGAACACTGAAGCTTTCTTT.